Below are 2 T cell receptor beta chains sequenced from a single sample in a study of cytomegalovirus exposure and HLA in healthy donors. The primer mix had 60 Vbeta and 13 Jbeta primers. Sequenced by immunoSEQ multiplex PCR; TCRdb stores in-frame clones only, minus some. The sample lists about 160,000 clones; roughly 76% were seen once. Material for sequencing was PBMCs. The source of these receptors is a woman between 45 and 65 years old in good health and CMV-seronegative.

Note on this clone: The sample has other DNA sequences that encode this CDR3 too. V gene TRBV18 combines with J gene TRBJ1-1; D remains unclear. Germline CDR1 reads KGHSH; CDR2 reads LQKENI. The CDR3 is made up of 13 amino acids. Trimming removed 3 bases at V and 1 base at J, with 6 bases between. CDR3 sequence reads: CASSPQANTEAFF. The CDR3 DNA reads as TGTGCCAGCTCACCTCAGGCGAACACTGAAGCTTTCTTT. Full variable domain (missing parts from reference TRBV18 and TRBJ1-1): NAGVMQNPRHLVRRRGQEARLRCSPMKGHSHVYWYRQLPEEGLKFMVYLQKENIIDESGMPKERFSAEFPKEGPSILRIQQVVRGDSAAYFCASSPQANTEAFFGQGTRLTVV.

The chain joins TRBV5-1 to TRBJ2-2, with a possible D match to TRBD1 (5 bases). The CDR3 is made up of 16 amino acids. The V gene lost 3 bases and the J gene lost 3 bases, with 15 bases spanning the gap. Germline V gives CDR1 SGHRS, CDR2 YFSETQ. CDR3 sequence (DNA): TGCGCCAGCAGCTCTCTTGTAGGGGCGGACACCGGGGAGCTGTTTTTT. This encodes CASSSLVGADTGELFF.